Detailed here is one T cell receptor beta chain. The entry originates in a study of blood T cell repertoires in COVID-19. Study-level background: COVID-19 samples, acute and convalescent, were from the United States, Italy and Spain. T cells, B-cell-depleted T cells, or PBMCs supplied cDNA or gDNA.

Source study methods: The authors estimated nucleated cell counts from reference gene primer amplification. Sequencing used immunoSEQ multiplex PCR; TCRdb keeps in-frame clones, though not all of them. V and J calls and clone size are copied from that table; D and trimming were computed from the DNA. Of roughly 380,000 clones listed, approximately 89% are singletons. This CDR3 region has 16 residues. Germline V gene data show CDR1 as MNHEY and CDR2 as SVGAGI. The J segment lost 5 bases and the V segment lost 1 base, leaving 10 bases of the junction unmatched. The TCR comes from a woman between 40 and 50 years old with COVID-19, enrolled during active disease. The sequenced material came from peripheral blood. The chain joins TRBV6-5 to TRBJ1-1, with 7 bases identical to TRBD1. DNA of the CDR3: TGTGCCAGCAGTTACTTACGTCACAGGGGTCGGACTGAAGCTTTCTTT. It encodes CASSYLRHRGRTEAFF.